These 23 T cell receptor beta chains came from one sample sequenced in a study of T-cell memory formation after mild COVID-19. One entry per CDR3 protein results from TCRdb running MiXCR on the 5' RACE reads. The sample lists 250,000 to 300,000 distinct CDR3 sequences, around 15% seen once, with 22% in the top ten. The material sequenced was PBMCs or a T cell subset sorted from them (not recorded which). The source is a man aged 18 to 30 who had mild COVID-19 (a few samples of this study predate the infection). Cell type and time point are not known.

This clonotype was seen a few times. This chain links TRBV28 with TRBJ2-5; 7 bases are shared with TRBD1. This CDR3 contains 15 residues. The V gene's germline CDR1 is MDHEN and CDR2 SYDVKM. V lost 9 bases to trimming and J lost 3 bases; unmatched junction nucleotides: 13. CDR3 sequence: CASGGRGLGKETQYF. CDR3 nucleotides: TGTGCCAGTGGGGGCAGGGGGTTGGGGAAAGAGACCCAGTACTTC.

This clonotype was recorded at least ten times. V and J are TRBV12-3 or TRBV12-4 and TRBJ1-5, with 7 bases that match TRBD1. With V trimmed by 5 bases and J by 4 bases, 2 bases remained unmatched. The length of the CDR3 is 13 residues. The DNA for the CDR3 is TGTGCCAGCAGTCCACAGGGGAATCAGCCCCAGCATTTT. Translated, it gives CASSPQGNQPQHF.

DNA of the CDR3: TGTGCCAGCGTCCTCGGAACAGGAGAGCAGTACTTC. It codes for CASVLGTGEQYF. The chain couples TRBV12-3 or TRBV12-4 to TRBJ2-7; perhaps TRBD1 as D (5 bases). V shed 8 bases and J shed 7 bases, with 15 bases lying between them. There are 12 residues in the CDR3.

The chain joins TRBV20-1 to TRBJ1-3; D perhaps matches TRBD1 (6 bases). Germline lookup yields CDR1 DFQATT and CDR2 SNEGSKA (reference sequence). Trimming shortened V by 3 bases and J by 5 bases, and 17 bases separated the two germline ends. This CDR3 region has 15 residues. CDR3 residues: CSASEDGGHRNTIYF. DNA of the CDR3: TGCAGTGCTAGTGAAGACGGGGGACATAGAAACACCATATATTTT.

This clonotype has a handful of counts. The chain joins TRBV6-1 to TRBJ1-6; D is possibly TRBD1 (5 bases). V shed 1 base and J shed 10 bases, with 20 bases lying between them. Per the germline V gene, CDR1 is MNHNS and CDR2 is SASEGT. There are 17 residues in the CDR3. The CDR3 bases are TGTGCCAGCAGTGAAGAACATCTCGGGAGGGGAAGCTCACCCCTCCACTTT. The encoded protein is CASSEEHLGRGSSPLHF.

This clonotype turned up a few times. V usage is TRBV29-1 and J usage is TRBJ2-1, with 11 bases fitting TRBD2. J gave up 9 bases and V 2 bases, and 3 bases lay outside the gene matches. This CDR3 is 13 amino acids long. CDR1 and CDR2 from the germline V gene are SQVTM and ANQGSEA. DNA for the CDR3: TGCAGCGTTGAAACTAGCGGGGGTTTTGAGCAGTTCTTC. Protein: CSVETSGGFEQFF.

This clonotype was detected only a few times. J is TRBJ2-7 and V is TRBV21-1; the table's D call, TRBD2, was not checked against the DNA. TRBV21-1 is a known pseudogene. The CDR3 has 16 amino acids. CDR3 DNA: TGTGCCAGCAGCGAAGCCGGGACTGAAGACTCCTACGAGCAGTACTTC. Translation gives CASSEAGTEDSYEQYF.

This clonotype was counted ten times or more. As DNA, the CDR3 is TGCGCCAGCAGCCCCGCGGGGGTAGGGCCCTACAATGAGCAGTTCTTC. It yields the protein CASSPAGVGPYNEQFF. The chain uses TRBV5-1 and TRBJ2-1, with 7 bases that match TRBD2. CDR1 and CDR2 from the germline V gene are SGHRS and YFSETQ. The CDR3 has 16 amino acids. The V segment lost 4 bases and the J segment 2 bases; nucleotides outside the gene matches: 9.

The genes are TRBV29-1 and TRBJ1-2; no definite D call. Germline CDR1 reads SQVTM; CDR2 reads ANQGSEA. The CDR3 is made up of 9 amino acids. The V end was cut by 3 bases, the J end by 8 bases, with 4 bases between. The CDR3 DNA reads TGCAGCGTTGAGAAAGGCTACACCTTC. It specifies CSVEKGYTF. The full variable domain, its missing parts supplied by reference TRBV29-1 and TRBJ1-2, is SAVISQKPSRDICQRGTSLTIQCQVDSQVTMMFWYRQQPGQSLTLIATANQGSEATYESGFVIDKFPISRPNLTFSTLTVSNMSPEDSSIYLCSVEKGYTFGSGTRLTVV.

The V gene is TRBV6-5, the J gene TRBJ1-1; the match to TRBD1 covers 7 bases. J gave up 2 bases and V 5 bases, and 11 bases lay outside the gene matches. The germline V gene encodes CDR1 MNHEY and CDR2 SVGAGI. The CDR3 covers 16 residues. The CDR3: CASSTARTGSNTEAFF. As DNA, the CDR3 is TGTGCCAGCAGTACGGCTAGGACAGGCTCTAACACTGAAGCTTTCTTT.

This clonotype has more than one count but fewer than ten. The chain is built from TRBV11-2 and TRBJ2-5; no clear D. This CDR3 is built from 14 residues. Germline V CDR1 and CDR2: SGHAT, FQNNGV. V dropped 3 bases and J dropped 5 bases, with 13 bases sitting between them. In nucleotides, the CDR3 is TGTGCCAGCAGCTTCGGCCGCGATCGGGAGACCCAGTACTTC. This translates into CASSFGRDRETQYF. Full variable domain (missing parts from reference TRBV11-2 and TRBJ2-5): EAGVAQSPRYKIIEKRQSVAFWCNPISGHATLYWYQQILGQGPKLLIQFQNNGVVDDSQLPKDRFSAERLKGVDSTLKIQPAKLEDSAVYLCASSFGRDRETQYFGPGTRLLVL.

The V and J genes are TRBV29-1 and TRBJ2-3; no clear D. CDR1 is SQVTM and CDR2 is ANQGSEA in the germline V gene. Deletions cut 3 bases from V and 2 bases from J, with 12 bases between. The CDR3 is 14 residues long. CDR3 region: CSVDLDGFTDTQYF. The CDR3 DNA reads as TGCAGCGTTGACTTGGACGGGTTCACAGATACGCAGTATTTT.

This chain links TRBV7-9 with TRBJ1-5, with D unclear. The V end was cut by 5 bases, the J end by 0 bases, with 8 bases between. From germline, CDR1 is SEHNR and CDR2 FQNEAQ (reference sequence). This CDR3 comprises 14 residues. The chain's CDR3 is CASSPADSNQPQHF. The DNA of the CDR3 is TGTGCCAGCAGCCCGGCCGATAGCAATCAGCCCCAGCATTTT.

This rearrangement joins TRBV25-1 to TRBJ1-2; 7 bases are shared with TRBD1. The CDR3 totals 13 residues. CDR1 MGHDK and CDR2 SYGVNS come from the germline V gene. J lost 8 bases, V lost 8 bases, and 11 bases had no gene match. The CDR3: CASCRDSLTGYTF. Here the CDR3 DNA reads TGTGCCAGCTGCCGGGACAGTTTAACCGGCTACACCTTC.

The chain recombines TRBV2 with TRBJ2-3; D gene unclear. CDR1 and CDR2 (germline): SNHLY, FYNNEI. Trimming stripped 8 bases from V and 5 bases from J, with 17 bases between. The CDR3 runs 14 residues. The CDR3 DNA sequence: TGTGCCAGCCTCCGAACACCCTCCGGAGATACGCAGTATTTT. Translation gives CASLRTPSGDTQYF.

J is TRBJ1-5 and V is TRBV7-2, with TRBD1 matching 10 bases. The trim removed 5 bases at V and 7 bases at J, leaving 8 bases unmatched. The length of the CDR3 is 15 residues. Per germline, CDR1 SGHTA and CDR2 FQGNSA. CDR3 protein: CASSQEDRGWQPQHF. The CDR3 nucleotides read TGTGCCAGCAGCCAAGAGGACAGGGGGTGGCAGCCCCAGCATTTT.

Many counts were recorded for this clonotype. The J gene is TRBJ2-3, the V gene TRBV5-1; no clear D gene. Germline V gene lookup returns CDR1 SGHRS and CDR2 YFSETQ. This CDR3 has 15 amino acids. V dropped 0 bases and J dropped 2 bases, with 10 bases sitting between them. CDR3 sequence (DNA): TGCGCCAGCAGCTTGGGACACCCTAACACAGATACGCAGTATTTT. Translation gives CASSLGHPNTDTQYF.

This clonotype showed up just a few times. The rearrangement uses TRBV12-3 or TRBV12-4 and TRBJ2-1; D might be TRBD2 (6 bases). Trimming cost V 5 bases and J 4 bases, with 15 bases left between them. This CDR3 has 15 amino acids. The CDR3, as DNA: TGTGCCAGCAGTATGGGAGGCCAAGGGTACAATGAGCAGTTCTTC. It specifies CASSMGGQGYNEQFF.

This clonotype was seen a handful of times. This CDR3 is CASSRISGANVLTF. Here the CDR3 DNA reads TGTGCCAGCAGCAGGATCTCTGGGGCCAACGTCCTGACTTTC. The chain has TRBV3-1 and TRBJ2-6; no definite D call. The CDR3 contains 14 residues. The germline CDR1 and CDR2 sequences are LGHDT and YNNKEL (reference sequence). Trimming removed 5 bases at V and 0 bases at J, with 5 bases between.

This clonotype was recorded at least ten times. This sequence joins TRBV7-2 and TRBJ2-5, with a tentative D call TRBD2 (5 bases). V lost 5 bases to trimming and J lost 9 bases, with 22 bases between them. This CDR3 contains 15 residues. Germline V gene lookup returns CDR1 SGHTA and CDR2 FQGNSA. CDR3 protein: CASSRPEGLPRAQYF. The CDR3 DNA reads TGTGCCAGCAGCCGTCCCGAAGGACTGCCCCGGGCCCAGTACTTC.

The genes are TRBV6-5 and TRBJ1-4, with 10 bases identical to TRBD1. The CDR3 runs 13 residues. The V and J ends lost 6 bases and 9 bases, in that order; junction bases with no gene match: 4. CDR1 is MNHEY and CDR2 is SVGAGI in the germline V gene. CDR3 nucleotide sequence: TGTGCCAGCAGGCCGGGACAGGGGAAAAAACTGTTTTTT. Encoded protein: CASRPGQGKKLFF.

This clonotype was found a few times. The chain recombines TRBV2 with TRBJ1-4; no definite D call. This CDR3 is built from 12 residues. Germline loops: CDR1 SNHLY, CDR2 FYNNEI. V lost 5 bases, J lost 7 bases, and 8 bases lay in between. The DNA of the CDR3 is TGTGCCAGCAGTCTTAGCCGTGAAAAACTGTTTTTT. Amino acid sequence: CASSLSREKLFF. The full variable domain, its missing parts supplied by reference TRBV2 and TRBJ1-4, is EPEVTQTPSHQVTQMGQEVILRCVPISNHLYFYWYRQILGQKVEFLVSFYNNEISEKSEIFDDQFSVERPDGSNFTLKIRSTKLEDSAMYFCASSLSREKLFFGSGTQLSVL.

This clonotype turned up a few times. The DNA of the CDR3 is TGTGCCAGCAGTTCCGGGACGGAACACTACGAGCAGTACTTC. This encodes CASSSGTEHYEQYF. This chain connects TRBV27 to TRBJ2-7; D is possibly TRBD1 or TRBD2 (5 bases each). CDR3 length equals 14 residues. Between the trimmed V and J ends, which lost 4 bases and 3 bases, there was a span of 13 bases. Germline CDR1 reads MNHEY; CDR2 reads SMNVEV (reference sequence).